This is a list of T cell receptor beta chains from one sample in a study of regulatory T cells in long-lasting Graves disease. TCRdb called the multiplex PCR reads again in MiXCR, with one record for every CDR3 protein. The data show some 250,000 distinct CDR3 sequences, with 20% to 25% seen just once and around 13% held by the top ten. Here the sequenced sample was peripheral blood mononuclear cells (PBMCs), taken at new diagnosis, from a patient treated with antithyroid drugs. The receptor source for this set is a female donor with Graves disease. CDR3s include the opening cysteine and the closing phenylalanine or tryptophan. D genes are given only for firm matches. Some rows mark clone size as missing; the rest say once, few, many or name a class of expanded clone.

D gene: .; J gene: TRBJ2-7; clone size: many; V gene: TRBV28; CDR3 DNA: TGTGCCACCACACCCTCGGACAGCTACGAGCAGTACTTC; CDR3 protein: CATTPSDSYEQYF
D gene: .; J gene: TRBJ2-5; clone size: many; V gene: TRBV5-1; CDR3 DNA: TGCGCCAGCAGCTTGGGACGGGAGGAGACCCAGTACTTC; CDR3 protein: CASSLGREETQYF
D gene: .; J gene: TRBJ2-7; clone size: .; V gene: TRBV7-9; CDR3 DNA: TGTGCCAGCAGCTCTCCCCTAAAACCGGGAGAGCAGTACTTC; CDR3 protein: CASSSPLKPGEQYF
D gene: .; J gene: TRBJ2-3; clone size: many; V gene: TRBV7-2; CDR3 DNA: TGTGCCAGCAGCTTAATCCGGACAGATACGCAGTATTTT; CDR3 protein: CASSLIRTDTQYF
D gene: .; J gene: TRBJ1-2; clone size: few; V gene: TRBV4-3; CDR3 DNA: TGCGCCAGCAGCCAAGGGACAGACTATGGCTACACCTTC; CDR3 protein: CASSQGTDYGYTF
D gene: .; J gene: TRBJ2-3; clone size: many; V gene: TRBV6-2/TRBV6-3; CDR3 DNA: TGTGCCAGCAGGCAAAGCACAGATACGCAGTATTTT; CDR3 protein: CASRQSTDTQYF
D gene: .; J gene: TRBJ2-7; clone size: many; V gene: TRBV3-1; CDR3 DNA: TGTGCCAGCAGCCAACTAGCCGACTCCTACGAGCAGTACTTC; CDR3 protein: CASSQLADSYEQYF
D gene: .; J gene: TRBJ1-1; clone size: few; V gene: TRBV10-3; CDR3 DNA: TGTGCCATCAGTGCGTCGGACACTGAAGCTTTCTTT; CDR3 protein: CAISASDTEAFF
D gene: .; J gene: TRBJ2-7; clone size: many; V gene: TRBV20-1; CDR3 DNA: TGCAGTGCTAGGCCTCGTGTCGGGAGCATATACGAGCAGTACTTC; CDR3 protein: CSARPRVGSIYEQYF
D gene: .; J gene: TRBJ1-1; clone size: .; V gene: TRBV5-1; CDR3 DNA: TGCGCCAGCAGCTTGAAAGCAGGAAACACTGAAGCTTTCTTT; CDR3 protein: CASSLKAGNTEAFF
D gene: .; J gene: TRBJ2-2; clone size: few; V gene: TRBV28; CDR3 DNA: TGTGCCAGCAGTCTAAGTAGTTCCGGGGAGCTGTTTTTT; CDR3 protein: CASSLSSSGELFF
D gene: .; J gene: TRBJ1-2; clone size: many; V gene: TRBV29-1; CDR3 DNA: TGCAGCGTTGAGCGTCACTATGGCTACACCTTC; CDR3 protein: CSVERHYGYTF
D gene: .; J gene: TRBJ2-1; clone size: .; V gene: TRBV7-2; CDR3 DNA: TGTGCCAGCAGCTTAGCGCCAGGACTCAATGAGCAGTTCTTC; CDR3 protein: CASSLAPGLNEQFF
D gene: .; J gene: TRBJ2-5; clone size: many; V gene: TRBV6-1; CDR3 DNA: TGTGCCAGCAGACCGGGCGGGACAAGAGAGACCCAGTACTTC; CDR3 protein: CASRPGGTRETQYF
D gene: .; J gene: TRBJ2-7; clone size: many; V gene: TRBV20-1; CDR3 DNA: TGCAGTGCTAGAGATTTCGGCAGGACCTACGTCGAGCAGTACTTC; CDR3 protein: CSARDFGRTYVEQYF
D gene: TRBD1; J gene: TRBJ1-1; clone size: many; V gene: TRBV5-1; CDR3 DNA: TGCGCCAGCAGCTTGGGTCAGGGGGGTGAAGCTTTCTTT; CDR3 protein: CASSLGQGGEAFF
D gene: .; J gene: TRBJ1-5; clone size: many; V gene: TRBV20-1; CDR3 DNA: TGCAGTGCTAGTTCCGGAAATCAGCCCCAGCATTTT; CDR3 protein: CSASSGNQPQHF
D gene: .; J gene: TRBJ2-1; clone size: many; V gene: TRBV24-1; CDR3 DNA: TGTGCCACCAGTGATTTGAGGATAGCGCGCTCGGATGAGCAGTTCTTC; CDR3 protein: CATSDLRIARSDEQFF
D gene: TRBD2; J gene: TRBJ2-7; clone size: many; V gene: TRBV11-1; CDR3 DNA: TGTGCCAGCAGCTTACCACGACTAGCGGGAGGGGGCGAGCAGTACTTC; CDR3 protein: CASSLPRLAGGGEQYF
D gene: .; J gene: TRBJ2-5; clone size: many; V gene: TRBV6-5; CDR3 DNA: TGTGCCAGCAGTTACGCCGATACCGGGGGTGGTCGAGAGACCCAGTACTTC; CDR3 protein: CASSYADTGGGRETQYF
D gene: TRBD1; J gene: TRBJ1-2; clone size: many; V gene: TRBV10-3; CDR3 DNA: TGTGCCATCACCCGGGACAGGGATAACTATGGCTACACCTTC; CDR3 protein: CAITRDRDNYGYTF
D gene: .; J gene: TRBJ1-4; clone size: many; V gene: TRBV11-2; CDR3 DNA: TGTGCCAGCAGCTTATCAGGGGCCCGGGGAGGTGAAAAACTGTTTTTT; CDR3 protein: CASSLSGARGGEKLFF
D gene: .; J gene: TRBJ1-1; clone size: .; V gene: TRBV7-3; CDR3 DNA: TGTGCCAGCAGCTTAACGTCCGAGGGTGAAGCTTTCTTT; CDR3 protein: CASSLTSEGEAFF
D gene: .; J gene: TRBJ2-1; clone size: many; V gene: TRBV20-1; CDR3 DNA: TGCAGTGCTAAGGTCCAGGGGGGGAATGAGCAGTTCTTC; CDR3 protein: CSAKVQGGNEQFF
D gene: .; J gene: TRBJ2-5; clone size: many; V gene: TRBV3-1; CDR3 DNA: TGTGCCAGCAGCCAGCATCAGGAGACCCAGTACTTC; CDR3 protein: CASSQHQETQYF
D gene: TRBD2; J gene: TRBJ2-1; clone size: .; V gene: TRBV5-1; CDR3 DNA: TGCGCCAGCAGCCCGCAGGGGACTAGCGGACAGTTCTTC; CDR3 protein: CASSPQGTSGQFF
D gene: TRBD2; J gene: TRBJ2-1; clone size: many; V gene: TRBV7-3; CDR3 DNA: TGTGCCAGCAGCAACAAGCGGGAAGGAGGGAATGAGCAGTTCTTC; CDR3 protein: CASSNKREGGNEQFF
D gene: TRBD1; J gene: TRBJ2-5; clone size: many; V gene: TRBV4-2; CDR3 DNA: TGTGCCAGCAGCCAAGAAGACAGGGGGGGAGAGACCCAGTACTTC; CDR3 protein: CASSQEDRGGETQYF
D gene: .; J gene: TRBJ1-1; clone size: .; V gene: TRBV13; CDR3 DNA: TGTGCCAGCAGCTTAGGCCTAAGAGCCCCGAACACTGAAGCTTTCTTT; CDR3 protein: CASSLGLRAPNTEAFF
D gene: .; J gene: TRBJ2-1; clone size: .; V gene: TRBV4-3; CDR3 DNA: TGCGCCAGCAGCCCCTTCTTAACCGGACCTCACCACGGGTTCTTC; CDR3 protein: CASSPFLTGPHHGFF
D gene: .; J gene: TRBJ2-1; clone size: many; V gene: TRBV11-2; CDR3 DNA: TGTGCCAGCAGCTTAGCCAGGGTTAGGAGTCAGAGCTCCTACAATGAGCAGTTCTTC; CDR3 protein: CASSLARVRSQSSYNEQFF
D gene: TRBD1; J gene: TRBJ2-5; clone size: many; V gene: TRBV6-1; CDR3 DNA: TGTGCCAGCAGACGGACAGGGATGTTGGGGACCCAGTACTTC; CDR3 protein: CASRRTGMLGTQYF
D gene: TRBD1; J gene: TRBJ2-1; clone size: many; V gene: TRBV24-1; CDR3 DNA: TGTGCCACCACCGGGACAGGGCTTCTCAATGAGCAGTTCTTC; CDR3 protein: CATTGTGLLNEQFF
D gene: .; J gene: TRBJ2-5; clone size: many; V gene: TRBV7-2; CDR3 DNA: TGTGCCAGCAGCTCAACTCCTACGGGACAAGAGACCCAGTACTTC; CDR3 protein: CASSSTPTGQETQYF
D gene: TRBD2; J gene: TRBJ2-7; clone size: many; V gene: TRBV11-3; CDR3 DNA: TGTGCCAGCAGCCCCACCAGCGGGAGCACCTACGAGCAGTACTTC; CDR3 protein: CASSPTSGSTYEQYF
D gene: TRBD1; J gene: TRBJ2-7; clone size: .; V gene: TRBV7-2; CDR3 DNA: TGTGCCAGCAGCCCGGGGACAGGGGCCACCTACGAGCAGTACTTC; CDR3 protein: CASSPGTGATYEQYF
D gene: .; J gene: TRBJ1-1; clone size: few; V gene: TRBV9; CDR3 DNA: TGTGCCAGCAGCGCCAGGGAGGGTAGGACTGAAGCTTTCTTT; CDR3 protein: CASSAREGRTEAFF
D gene: .; J gene: TRBJ1-2; clone size: many; V gene: TRBV27; CDR3 DNA: TGTGCCAGCAGTTTAACTGGGGACAACGATGGCTACACCTTC; CDR3 protein: CASSLTGDNDGYTF
D gene: .; J gene: TRBJ1-3; clone size: few; V gene: TRBV20-1; CDR3 DNA: TGCAGTGCTAGAGGGGACGGAGACACCATATATTTT; CDR3 protein: CSARGDGDTIYF
D gene: .; J gene: TRBJ2-7; clone size: many; V gene: TRBV5-1; CDR3 DNA: TGCGCCAGCAGCCCAGGGAGTCAGGGAATTGGGGAGCAGTACTTC; CDR3 protein: CASSPGSQGIGEQYF
D gene: TRBD1; J gene: TRBJ2-2; clone size: few; V gene: TRBV5-8; CDR3 DNA: TGTGCCAGCAGCACCCGGGACAGAGACACCGGGGAGCTGTTTTTT; CDR3 protein: CASSTRDRDTGELFF
D gene: TRBD2; J gene: TRBJ2-3; clone size: few; V gene: TRBV19; CDR3 DNA: TGTGCCAGTAATTCCAGGACTAGCGGGAGACGCACAGATACGCAGTATTTT; CDR3 protein: CASNSRTSGRRTDTQYF
D gene: TRBD2; J gene: TRBJ2-1; clone size: many; V gene: TRBV18; CDR3 DNA: TGTGCCAGCTCACCTCGGGCTAGCGGGCCACTATCCAATGAGCAGTTCTTC; CDR3 protein: CASSPRASGPLSNEQFF
D gene: .; J gene: TRBJ2-3; clone size: many; V gene: TRBV5-1; CDR3 DNA: TGCGCCAGCAGCGGGGAGGCGGGTTTCACAGATACGCAGTATTTT; CDR3 protein: CASSGEAGFTDTQYF
D gene: .; J gene: TRBJ1-1; clone size: many; V gene: TRBV9; CDR3 DNA: TGTGCCAGCAGCCAGGGAAGGATAAACACTGAAGCTTTCTTT; CDR3 protein: CASSQGRINTEAFF
D gene: .; J gene: TRBJ2-7; clone size: many; V gene: TRBV19; CDR3 DNA: TGTGCCACCTCCTTTCACCAGTCCGCGTACGAGCAGTACTTC; CDR3 protein: CATSFHQSAYEQYF
D gene: .; J gene: TRBJ2-7; clone size: .; V gene: TRBV5-1; CDR3 DNA: TGCGCCAGCAGCCAGGCCGGTCACTGGGGGGACTACGAGCAGTACTTC; CDR3 protein: CASSQAGHWGDYEQYF
D gene: TRBD2; J gene: TRBJ2-2; clone size: many; V gene: TRBV11-2; CDR3 DNA: TGTGCCAGCAGCTCCAGCCTAGCGGGAGGCCGGGAGCTGTTTTTT; CDR3 protein: CASSSSLAGGRELFF
D gene: .; J gene: TRBJ2-1; clone size: many; V gene: TRBV14; CDR3 DNA: TGTGCCAGCAGCCAAAGGCGCAGGACCAATGAGCAGTTCTTC; CDR3 protein: CASSQRRRTNEQFF
D gene: TRBD1; J gene: TRBJ1-4; clone size: many; V gene: TRBV2; CDR3 DNA: TGTGCCAGCGCAAAGGGGTCGACAGGGGCCGATGGAAAACTGTTTTTT; CDR3 protein: CASAKGSTGADGKLFF
D gene: TRBD1; J gene: TRBJ1-4; clone size: .; V gene: TRBV28; CDR3 DNA: TGTGCCACCGACAGGGGACCCCAGACTAATGGAAAACTGTTTTTT; CDR3 protein: CATDRGPQTNGKLFF
D gene: TRBD1; J gene: TRBJ1-5; clone size: many; V gene: TRBV10-3; CDR3 DNA: TGTGCCATCAGTGACACGTCAGGGGGCCGCAATCAGCCCCAGCATTTT; CDR3 protein: CAISDTSGGRNQPQHF
D gene: .; J gene: TRBJ2-7; clone size: .; V gene: TRBV10-2; CDR3 DNA: TGCGCCAGCACTCGACAGGTTTCCTACGAGCAGTACTTC; CDR3 protein: CASTRQVSYEQYF
D gene: .; J gene: TRBJ2-7; clone size: many; V gene: TRBV28; CDR3 DNA: TGTGCCAGCAGTCCCTCCAGACACGAGCAGTACTTC; CDR3 protein: CASSPSRHEQYF
D gene: TRBD1; J gene: TRBJ1-2; clone size: many; V gene: TRBV15; CDR3 DNA: TGTGCCACCAGCAGCCGGGACAGGGGAGACTATGGCTACACCTTC; CDR3 protein: CATSSRDRGDYGYTF